The 26 T cell receptor beta chains given below trace back to one sample, sequenced in a study of T cells in Graves' hyperthyroidism and ophthalmopathy. The investigators amplified TCR beta CDR3 regions from RNA transcripts. The TCR CDR3 first-round RT-PCR relied on the HTBI primer set. One entry per CDR3 protein results from TCRdb running MiXCR on the multiplex PCR reads. The sample holds hundreds of thousands of distinct CDR3 sequences, about 19% seen once. Sample: blood. All receptors derive from a woman in her forties or fifties with Graves' hyperthyroidism that later progressed to Graves' ophthalmopathy.

This clonotype came up a few times. The junction does not match germline at one end; this may be a read error. This chain joins TRBV10-3 and TRBJ1-6; D uncertain. The V gene's germline CDR1 is ENHRY and CDR2 SYGVKD. The CDR3 sequence is 14 residues long. CDR3 in DNA: TGTGCCATCTCCTACGGACCCAATAACTCACCCCTCCACTTT. Protein: CAISYGPNNSPLHF.

The V gene is TRBV6-1, the J gene TRBJ1-5; D unresolved. CDR1 and CDR2 (germline): MNHNS, SASEGT. The CDR3 spans 13 residues. With 8 bases removed from V and 6 bases from J, the gap between germline ends came to 14 bases. CDR3 sequence: CASAKVGLQPQHF. CDR3 nucleotide sequence: TGTGCCAGCGCAAAGGTGGGCCTTCAGCCCCAGCATTTT.

This clonotype appeared many times. The chain joins TRBV5-8 to TRBJ1-2, with D uncertain. CDR1 is SGHTS, CDR2 YDEGEE, per germline. The CDR3 has 13 amino acids. Trimming removed 0 bases at V and 3 bases at J, with 6 bases between. The CDR3 reads CASSLDGDYGYTF. The CDR3 DNA reads as TGTGCCAGCAGCTTGGACGGGGACTATGGCTACACCTTC.

In its sample, this clonotype was seen a few times. In DNA, the CDR3 is TGCAGTGCTAGGGACAGGGGGCGCGCCACCGGGGAGCTGTTTTTT. It encodes CSARDRGRATGELFF. The rearrangement uses TRBV20-1 and TRBJ2-2; 11 bases match TRBD1. CDR3 size: 15 residues. The germline V gene encodes CDR1 DFQATT and CDR2 SNEGSKA (reference sequence). After removal of 3 bases from V and 4 bases from J, the junction contained 4 bases not matched to a gene.

This clonotype has a handful of counts. J is TRBJ2-3 and V is TRBV4-2; no definite D call. CDR3 length equals 15 residues. Trimming took off 0 bases at V and 0 bases at J, with 7 bases between the two ends. From germline, CDR1 is LGHNA and CDR2 YNFKEQ. The chain's CDR3 is CASSQDRRSTDTQYF. CDR3 in DNA: TGTGCCAGCAGCCAAGATAGAAGAAGCACAGATACGCAGTATTTT.

This clonotype was found a few times. Just one base apart from a much larger clone, this may be a read error. This chain connects TRBV5-4 to TRBJ1-1, with D perhaps TRBD1 (5 bases). The germline CDR1 and CDR2 sequences are SGHNT and YYREEE (reference sequence). The V gene lost 0 bases and the J gene lost 10 bases, with 10 bases spanning the gap. The CDR3 has 12 amino acids. The CDR3 loop is CASSLEAGTAFF. CDR3 nucleotide sequence: TGTGCCAGCAGCTTGGAGGCAGGGACAGCTTTCTTT. Supplemented by reference TRBV5-4 and TRBJ1-1, the full variable domain reads ETGVTQSPTHLIKTRGQQVTLRCSSQSGHNTVSWYQQALGQGPQFIFQYYREEENGRGNFPPRFSGLQFPNYSSELNVNALELDDSALYLCASSLEAGTAFFGQGTRLTVV.

This clonotype appeared a few times. This chain links TRBV10-3 with TRBJ2-6; D is ambiguous. V was pared by 4 bases and J by 3 bases, with 7 bases between. The CDR3 loop spans 14 amino acids. Germline values: CDR1 ENHRY, CDR2 SYGVKD. CDR3 sequence: CAISGPGGANVLTF. Written as DNA, the CDR3 is TGTGCCATCAGTGGACCCGGTGGGGCCAACGTCCTGACTTTC.

This clonotype occurred a few times. The genes are TRBV4-2 and TRBJ2-7, with a possible D match to TRBD2 (6 bases). Germline assignment: CDR1 LGHNA and CDR2 YNFKEQ. V lost 2 bases to trimming and J lost 2 bases, with 10 bases between them. The CDR3 has 14 residues. Written as DNA, the CDR3 is TGTGCCAGCAGCCAACGGACTACCGCCTACGAGCAGTACTTC. Translation gives CASSQRTTAYEQYF.

This clonotype was found many times. The gene calls are TRBV5-8 and TRBJ1-4; D ambiguous. The ends were cut back, 0 bases at V and 8 bases at J, with 8 bases in the middle. The CDR3 is 13 amino acids. From germline, CDR1 is SGHTS and CDR2 YDEGEE. The CDR3 bases are TGTGCCAGCAGCTTGGCCCGGGGAGAAAAACTGTTTTTT. Protein sequence: CASSLARGEKLFF. Complete variable domain (other parts from reference TRBV5-8 and TRBJ1-4): EAGVTQSPTHLIKTRGQQATLRCSPISGHTSVYWYQQALGLGLQFLLWYDEGEERNRGNFPPRFSGRQFPNYSSELNVNALELEDSALYLCASSLARGEKLFFGSGTQLSVL.

This clonotype was seen a handful of times. CDR3 bases: TGCAGTGCTAGAGATCCAGGTTCTCAGCCCCAGCATTTT. It is translated as CSARDPGSQPQHF. The chain recombines TRBV20-1 with TRBJ1-5; D not certain. Per germline, CDR1 DFQATT and CDR2 SNEGSKA (reference sequence). This CDR3 is 13 amino acids long. V was pared by 0 bases and J by 6 bases, with 9 bases between.

The V call is TRBV6-1, the J call TRBJ2-3; 9 positions match TRBD2. This CDR3 is 16 amino acids long. Germline CDR1 MNHNS, CDR2 SASEGT. The V segment lost 6 bases and the J segment 2 bases; nucleotides outside the gene matches: 9. CDR3 protein: CASRAGIAGVTDTQYF. Here the CDR3 DNA reads TGTGCCAGCAGGGCCGGAATAGCGGGGGTCACAGATACGCAGTATTTT.

The chain uses TRBV6-2 or TRBV6-3 and TRBJ2-2; D unresolved. Germline CDR1 and CDR2: MNHEY and SVGEGT. The V end lost 2 bases, the J end lost 0 bases, and 7 bases lay between the germline ends. The CDR3 runs 15 residues. CDR3 DNA sequence: TGTGCCAGCAGTTACGGGTCAGCGAACACCGGGGAGCTGTTTTTT. The encoded protein is CASSYGSANTGELFF.

The gene calls are TRBV3-1 and TRBJ2-5; no clear D gene. The V and J ends lost 0 bases and 7 bases respectively, with 21 bases between them. The germline gives CDR1 LGHDT, CDR2 YNNKEL (reference sequence). The CDR3 has 17 residues. Here the CDR3 DNA reads TGTGCCAGCAGCCAAGAAGGGTTTGGAAGTGACCTCGGGACCCAGTACTTC. Its translation is CASSQEGFGSDLGTQYF.

This clonotype was counted once. The gene calls are TRBV20-1 and TRBJ2-7; 8 bases agree with TRBD2. This CDR3 spans 12 amino acids. Germline loops: CDR1 DFQATT, CDR2 SNEGSKA (reference sequence). The ends lost 5 bases at V and 4 bases at J; junction bases unmatched: 4. DNA for the CDR3: TGCAGTGCTTCCACTAGCGGATACGAGCAGTACTTC. Translation gives CSASTSGYEQYF.

The sample holds many counts of this clonotype. CDR3 nucleotides: TGTGCCAGCAGCTTAGGACAGGGGCAACCCTATAATTCACCCCTCCACTTT. It translates to CASSLGQGQPYNSPLHF. V usage is TRBV11-2 and J usage is TRBJ1-6; 8 bases fit TRBD1. V dropped 1 base and J dropped 2; count of bases not matched to a gene: 4. Germline V CDR1 and CDR2: SGHAT, FQNNGV. The CDR3 sequence is 17 residues long. Using reference TRBV11-2 and TRBJ1-6 for the parts outside the CDR3, the full variable domain is EAGVAQSPRYKIIEKRQSVAFWCNPISGHATLYWYQQILGQGPKLLIQFQNNGVVDDSQLPKDRFSAERLKGVDSTLKIQPAKLEDSAVYLCASSLGQGQPYNSPLHFGNGTRLTVT.

This clonotype was recorded at least ten times. The rearrangement uses TRBV3-1 and TRBJ1-1; D unclear. Trimming removed 5 bases from V and 0 bases from J, with 13 bases in between. The CDR3 has 15 amino acids. Germline V lookup: CDR1 LGHDT, CDR2 YNNKEL (reference sequence). Here the CDR3 reads CASSVGPEMNTEAFF. The CDR3 region has the DNA TGTGCCAGCAGCGTCGGACCCGAGATGAACACTGAAGCTTTCTTT. Full variable domain (remainder filled in from reference TRBV3-1 and TRBJ1-1): DTAVSQTPKYLVTQMGNDKSIKCEQNLGHDTMYWYKQDSKKFLKIMFSYNNKELIINETVPNRFSPKSPDKAHLNLHINSLELGDSAVYFCASSVGPEMNTEAFFGQGTRLTVV.

J is TRBJ1-2 and V is TRBV5-4; D might be TRBD1 (5 bases). The CDR3 length is 14 residues. Germline V gene data show CDR1 as SGHNT and CDR2 as YYREEE (reference sequence). Trimming took 3 bases from V and 4 from J, leaving 13 bases between them. The CDR3 region is CASSSPGEIYGYTF. The CDR3 DNA sequence: TGTGCCAGCAGCTCCCCGGGGGAGATCTATGGCTACACCTTC.

This clonotype was observed many times. The V gene is TRBV6-1, the J gene TRBJ2-5; TRBD1 matches at 7 bases. CDR3 length equals 16 residues. Germline V CDR1 and CDR2: MNHNS, SASEGT. With V trimmed by 10 bases and J by 1 base, 15 bases remained unmatched. CDR3 bases: TGTGCCAACTCACAGGGGTCCGGCCTGGGCCAAGAGACCCAGTACTTC. Its protein is CANSQGSGLGQETQYF.

The CDR3 is CASSIGDNYGYTF. CDR3 DNA: TGTGCCAGCAGCATAGGGGATAACTATGGCTACACCTTC. The chain recombines TRBV9 with TRBJ1-2; D is perhaps TRBD1 (5 bases). V gave up 4 bases and J gave up 1 base, with 8 bases separating them. The germline CDR1 and CDR2 sequences are SGDLS and YYNGEE. CDR3 size: 13 residues.

The CDR3 is CASFGAPTGELFF. The CDR3 coding sequence is TGTGCCAGCTTCGGGGCCCCGACCGGGGAGCTGTTTTTT. The chain has TRBV19 and TRBJ2-2; D possibly uses TRBD1 or TRBD2 (5 bases each). CDR1 LNHDA and CDR2 SQIVND come from the germline V gene (reference sequence). Trimming stripped 9 bases from V and 5 bases from J, with 13 bases between. The CDR3 contains 13 residues.

Only a few counts were recorded for this clonotype. The rearrangement uses TRBV19 and TRBJ2-5, with a tentative D call TRBD1 (6 bases). V was cut by 5 bases and J by 5 bases, with 18 bases left in between. In germline, CDR1 is LNHDA, CDR2 SQIVND (reference sequence). The CDR3 loop spans 15 amino acids. CDR3 nucleotides: TGTGCCAGTAGTCCCCGGTACACAGGGACCGAGACCCAGTACTTC. Protein: CASSPRYTGTETQYF.

This clonotype was recorded at least ten times. This chain connects TRBV3-1 to TRBJ2-3, with 11 bases that match TRBD2. The CDR3 loop spans 16 amino acids. V lost 4 bases to trimming and J lost 2 bases; unmatched junction nucleotides: 5. Per germline, CDR1 LGHDT and CDR2 YNNKEL (reference sequence). CDR3: CASSLLAGAPTDTQYF. The CDR3, as DNA: TGTGCCAGCAGCCTACTAGCGGGGGCCCCCACAGATACGCAGTATTTT.

This clonotype was counted ten times or more. This chain uses TRBV30 with TRBJ1-1, with 9 bases matching TRBD1. V lost 2 bases to trimming and J lost 5 bases; unmatched junction nucleotides: 3. CDR3 length: 13 residues. Germline loops: CDR1 GTSNPN, CDR2 SVGIG (reference sequence). CDR3 residues: CAWSRTGATEAFF. The DNA for the CDR3 is TGTGCCTGGAGTAGGACAGGGGCTACTGAAGCTTTCTTT.

This clonotype was seen only a few times. The J gene is TRBJ1-2, the V gene TRBV15; 8 nucleotides line up with TRBD1. The V segment lost 0 bases and the J segment 4 bases; nucleotides outside the gene matches: 7. Germline CDR1 LNHNV, CDR2 YYDKDF (reference sequence). The length of the CDR3 is 16 residues. The CDR3 protein is CATSREATGATYGYTF. The CDR3 DNA follows: TGTGCCACCAGCAGAGAAGCGACAGGGGCGACCTATGGCTACACCTTC.

V usage is TRBV4-1 and J usage is TRBJ2-3, with D maybe TRBD2 (5 bases). Germline V gene sequence: CDR1 MGHRA, CDR2 YSYEKL. V lost 5 bases to trimming and J lost 5 bases, with 14 bases between them. The CDR3 has 14 residues. The CDR3 here is CASSSPVSGDTQYF. In DNA form, the CDR3 reads TGCGCCAGCAGCTCCCCTGTGAGCGGAGATACGCAGTATTTT.

At least ten counts were recorded for this clonotype. The rearrangement joins TRBV7-2 to TRBJ2-3, with no clear D. CDR1 SGHTA and CDR2 FQGNSA come from the germline V gene. V was trimmed by 5 bases and J by 4 bases, leaving 10 bases between them. The CDR3 has 13 amino acids. CDR3 nucleotides: TGTGCCAGCAGCCCCCAGGCGTCAGATACGCAGTATTTT. Residues: CASSPQASDTQYF.